This T cell receptor beta chain is drawn from a study of OX40 agonist ivuxolimab in advanced cancers. Turning to the study itself: The patients' treatment was ivuxolimab, an agonistic anti-OX40 (CD134) antibody.

This clone has a handful of counts. Additional DNA sequences in this sample encode the identical CDR3. Profiling relied on immunoSEQ multiplex PCR, and the TCRdb table lists in-frame clones only, not all of them. The repertoire includes roughly 70,000 clones, around 85% of them detected once, and 0.6% to 0.85% sits in the top ten. The sample consisted of CD4+ or CD8+ T cells sorted from blood, taken in a trial of the OX40 agonist ivuxolimab. The clonotype comes from an adult with an advanced solid tumor such as melanoma, head and neck, liver or kidney cancer.

The CDR3 here is CASRRDSNQPQHF. In nucleotides, the CDR3 is TGTGCCAGCAGGCGGGACAGCAATCAGCCCCAGCATTTT. This chain links TRBV2 with TRBJ1-5, with TRBD1 as a possible D gene (5 bases). With 6 bases removed from V and 1 base from J, the gap between germline ends came to 7 bases. The length of the CDR3 is 13 residues. Germline V gives CDR1 SNHLY, CDR2 FYNNEI.